A selection of T cell receptor beta chains follows, all from one sample in a study of T-cell reconstitution after alpha-beta-depleted transplantation in children. TCRdb used MiXCR to reprocess the PCR reads, holding one entry per CDR3 protein. This table has 600,000 or so distinct CDR3 sequences, 20% to 25% appearing once. Sequencing was performed on PBMCs, mostly from graft donor cells, taken 360 days after TCRalphabeta/CD19-depleted stem cell transplant. These receptors came from a boy younger than two who had a stem cell transplant for acute myeloid leukemia, so the T cells may come from the graft donor. Each CDR3 is given with its conserved first and last residue. Fields, in order: J gene, clone size, V gene, D gene, CDR3 DNA, CDR3 protein. D genes are given only for firm matches. Expanded clones are given a class, and other clones once, few, many or no size at all.

j_call: TRBJ1-2; clone_size: .; v_call: TRBV29-1; d_call: .; cdr3_nt: TGCAGCGCCGCCGGGACGGACTATGGCTACACCTTC; cdr3_aa: CSAAGTDYGYTF
j_call: TRBJ2-5; clone_size: few; v_call: TRBV20-1; d_call: TRBD2; cdr3_nt: TGCAGTGCTAAGGGACTAGCGGGGGGCAACCTACCTCAAGAGACCCAGTACTTC; cdr3_aa: CSAKGLAGGNLPQETQYF
j_call: TRBJ1-3; clone_size: many; v_call: TRBV20-1; d_call: TRBD1; cdr3_nt: TGCAGTGCCGCCCAGGGGGAATATGGAAACACCATATATTTT; cdr3_aa: CSAAQGEYGNTIYF
j_call: TRBJ2-7; clone_size: many; v_call: TRBV11-1; d_call: TRBD1; cdr3_nt: TGTGCCAGCAGCGACCTCCGGACAGGGCTGAGGGGGGCTTCCTACGAGCAGTACTTC; cdr3_aa: CASSDLRTGLRGASYEQYF
j_call: TRBJ2-1; clone_size: .; v_call: TRBV7-2; d_call: .; cdr3_nt: TGTGCCAGCAGCTTTCCATTTACAGGAATTGAGCAGTTCTTC; cdr3_aa: CASSFPFTGIEQFF
j_call: TRBJ2-3; clone_size: few; v_call: TRBV24-1; d_call: .; cdr3_nt: TGTGCCACCAGTGATTTGCGCGGGGCGTCTAGCACAGATACGCAGTATTTT; cdr3_aa: CATSDLRGASSTDTQYF
j_call: TRBJ1-5; clone_size: few; v_call: TRBV20-1; d_call: .; cdr3_nt: TGCAGTGCCTCCCGGGGAGGGTCTAGCAATCAGCCCCAGCATTTT; cdr3_aa: CSASRGGSSNQPQHF
j_call: TRBJ2-1; clone_size: many; v_call: TRBV6-1; d_call: .; cdr3_nt: TGCGCCAGCAGCCCCGACAGCTACAATGAGCAGTTCTTC; cdr3_aa: CASSPDSYNEQFF
j_call: TRBJ1-2; clone_size: .; v_call: TRBV3-1; d_call: .; cdr3_nt: TGTGCCAGCAGCCACGCTGACGCCTACTATGGCTACACCTTC; cdr3_aa: CASSHADAYYGYTF
j_call: TRBJ1-1; clone_size: .; v_call: TRBV6-1; d_call: .; cdr3_nt: TGTGCCAGCAGGTTGATCGGGGTAGTAGGCACTGAAGCTTTCTTT; cdr3_aa: CASRLIGVVGTEAFF
j_call: TRBJ2-7; clone_size: .; v_call: TRBV7-9; d_call: .; cdr3_nt: TGTGCCAGCAGCTTAGATTCGGGTCGAAGCGAGCAGTACTTC; cdr3_aa: CASSLDSGRSEQYF
j_call: TRBJ1-1; clone_size: .; v_call: TRBV18; d_call: .; cdr3_nt: TGTGCCAGCTCACAAAGGCAGCTGAACACTGAAGCTTTCTTT; cdr3_aa: CASSQRQLNTEAFF
j_call: TRBJ1-1; clone_size: few; v_call: TRBV5-1; d_call: .; cdr3_nt: TGCGCCAGCAGCTTTGGTGAAGGATCTGAAGCTTTCTTT; cdr3_aa: CASSFGEGSEAFF
j_call: TRBJ2-1; clone_size: many; v_call: TRBV24-1; d_call: .; cdr3_nt: TGTGCCACCAGTGATCTCGACAATGAGCAGTTCTTC; cdr3_aa: CATSDLDNEQFF
j_call: TRBJ1-4; clone_size: .; v_call: TRBV12-3/TRBV12-4; d_call: .; cdr3_nt: TGTGCCAGCAGTTTTCGGGGGGCCGGGAATGAAAAACTGTTTTTT; cdr3_aa: CASSFRGAGNEKLFF
j_call: TRBJ1-1; clone_size: few; v_call: TRBV7-2; d_call: .; cdr3_nt: TGTGCCAGCAGCTTTACGCTGGAAGTAGGAGCTTTCTTT; cdr3_aa: CASSFTLEVGAFF
j_call: TRBJ1-5; clone_size: many; v_call: TRBV12-3/TRBV12-4; d_call: .; cdr3_nt: TGTGCCAGCAGCCCTAAGGGAGGCAATCAGCCCCAGCATTTT; cdr3_aa: CASSPKGGNQPQHF
j_call: TRBJ2-4; clone_size: .; v_call: TRBV5-1; d_call: TRBD1; cdr3_nt: TGCGCCAGCAGCTTGGCCTCAGGGACAGGGTCGACCATTCAGTACTTC; cdr3_aa: CASSLASGTGSTIQYF
j_call: TRBJ1-6; clone_size: .; v_call: TRBV20-1; d_call: .; cdr3_nt: TGCAGTGCTAGAGTAGATGAGACAGCCAGTTCACCCCTCCACTTT; cdr3_aa: CSARVDETASSPLHF
j_call: TRBJ2-3; clone_size: .; v_call: TRBV7-2; d_call: .; cdr3_nt: TGTGCCAGCAGCGATAGAGGGGGGGGGCCAGATACGCAGTATTTT; cdr3_aa: CASSDRGGGPDTQYF
j_call: TRBJ2-3; clone_size: many; v_call: TRBV25-1; d_call: .; cdr3_nt: TGTGCCAGCAGCCCCTCGGCAGATACGCAGTATTTT; cdr3_aa: CASSPSADTQYF
j_call: TRBJ2-2; clone_size: few; v_call: TRBV7-9; d_call: .; cdr3_nt: TGTGCCAGCAGCTTTAAGTCCGGGGCCGGGGAGCTGTTTTTT; cdr3_aa: CASSFKSGAGELFF
j_call: TRBJ1-6; clone_size: .; v_call: TRBV27; d_call: TRBD1; cdr3_nt: TGTGCCAGCAGTTTGTGGGACAGGGCCTATTCACCCCTCCACTTT; cdr3_aa: CASSLWDRAYSPLHF
j_call: TRBJ2-7; clone_size: few; v_call: TRBV7-2; d_call: .; cdr3_nt: TGTGCCAGCAGCAGTAGTTGGTACGAGCAGTACTTC; cdr3_aa: CASSSSWYEQYF
j_call: TRBJ2-3; clone_size: many; v_call: TRBV6-1; d_call: .; cdr3_nt: TGTGCCAGCAGCCTACGCAAAGGGGCAAAGGGGGATACGCAGTATTTT; cdr3_aa: CASSLRKGAKGDTQYF
j_call: TRBJ2-3; clone_size: few; v_call: TRBV10-3; d_call: .; cdr3_nt: TGTGCCATCAGTGAGGGGGGCCCCACAGATACGCAGTATTTT; cdr3_aa: CAISEGGPTDTQYF
j_call: TRBJ2-2; clone_size: .; v_call: TRBV5-6; d_call: TRBD1; cdr3_nt: TGTGCCAGCAGCTTGTGGCCGGGACAGGGGACCGGGGAGCTGTTTTTT; cdr3_aa: CASSLWPGQGTGELFF
j_call: TRBJ2-7; clone_size: many; v_call: TRBV6-5; d_call: TRBD1; cdr3_nt: TGTGCCAGCAGTCCCAGGACAGGGGGCTACGAGCAGTACTTC; cdr3_aa: CASSPRTGGYEQYF
j_call: TRBJ1-1; clone_size: many; v_call: TRBV20-1; d_call: .; cdr3_nt: TGCAGTGCTAGAGGGGGAGTAAGGAACACTGAAGCTTTCTTT; cdr3_aa: CSARGGVRNTEAFF
j_call: TRBJ2-4; clone_size: many; v_call: TRBV20-1; d_call: .; cdr3_nt: TGCAGTGCTAGCCAGGGCAGTTCGGGAATAAACATTCAGTACTTC; cdr3_aa: CSASQGSSGINIQYF
j_call: TRBJ1-2; clone_size: many; v_call: TRBV2; d_call: .; cdr3_nt: TGTGCCAGCAGTGGCCTCGAGAGGGGAAATGGCTACACCTTC; cdr3_aa: CASSGLERGNGYTF
j_call: TRBJ2-3; clone_size: few; v_call: TRBV29-1; d_call: .; cdr3_nt: TGCAGCGTTGAGGTCCTCCCAGGCACAGATACGCAGTATTTT; cdr3_aa: CSVEVLPGTDTQYF
j_call: TRBJ1-1; clone_size: .; v_call: TRBV7-2; d_call: .; cdr3_nt: TGTGCCAGCAGCCGGGGAGTGAATTCGGGAAAGGACACTGAAGCTTTCTTT; cdr3_aa: CASSRGVNSGKDTEAFF
j_call: TRBJ2-3; clone_size: few; v_call: TRBV20-1; d_call: .; cdr3_nt: TGCAGTGCTAGAGATTGGTCGGGACCCATGCTGCTAGATACGCAGTATTTT; cdr3_aa: CSARDWSGPMLLDTQYF
j_call: TRBJ1-5; clone_size: .; v_call: TRBV20-1; d_call: .; cdr3_nt: TGCAGTGTTGGGCAGGGGCAGGATCAGCCCCAGCATTTT; cdr3_aa: CSVGQGQDQPQHF
j_call: TRBJ1-2; clone_size: .; v_call: TRBV28; d_call: .; cdr3_nt: TGTGCCAGCAGTTTGGGGCCTCTCTATGGCTACACCTTC; cdr3_aa: CASSLGPLYGYTF
j_call: TRBJ1-2; clone_size: .; v_call: TRBV29-1; d_call: .; cdr3_nt: TGCAGCGTTGACAGGACCTATGGCTACACCTTC; cdr3_aa: CSVDRTYGYTF
j_call: TRBJ2-1; clone_size: many; v_call: TRBV6-2/TRBV6-3; d_call: TRBD2; cdr3_nt: TGTGCCAGCAGTTACTCTAAACTAGCGGACAATGAGCAGTTCTTC; cdr3_aa: CASSYSKLADNEQFF
j_call: TRBJ1-5; clone_size: many; v_call: TRBV28; d_call: .; cdr3_nt: TGTGCCAGCAGTTTTGAGAGTTCCCAGCATTTT; cdr3_aa: CASSFESSQHF
j_call: TRBJ2-2; clone_size: many; v_call: TRBV11-2; d_call: .; cdr3_nt: TGTGCCAGCAGCTTAGTTGGCACCGGGGAGCTGTTTTTT; cdr3_aa: CASSLVGTGELFF
j_call: TRBJ2-3; clone_size: few; v_call: TRBV29-1; d_call: .; cdr3_nt: TGCAGCGTTGGTAATAAGGGTAGCACAGATACGCAGTATTTT; cdr3_aa: CSVGNKGSTDTQYF
j_call: TRBJ2-3; clone_size: many; v_call: TRBV3-1; d_call: TRBD2; cdr3_nt: TGTGCCAGCAGCTCCCGACTAGCGGCCTACACAGATACGCAGTATTTT; cdr3_aa: CASSSRLAAYTDTQYF
j_call: TRBJ2-3; clone_size: .; v_call: TRBV6-5; d_call: .; cdr3_nt: TGTGCCAGCAGTTACTCTCGCCAGGGGAACACAGATACGCAGTATTTT; cdr3_aa: CASSYSRQGNTDTQYF
j_call: TRBJ2-5; clone_size: many; v_call: TRBV20-1; d_call: .; cdr3_nt: TGCAGTGCTAGAAGCCAGGAGATTCTAGAGACCCAGTACTTC; cdr3_aa: CSARSQEILETQYF
j_call: TRBJ2-4; clone_size: .; v_call: TRBV7-2; d_call: .; cdr3_nt: TGTGCCAGCAGCTTAAGGGGAGATTTAGCCAAAAACATTCAGTACTTC; cdr3_aa: CASSLRGDLAKNIQYF
j_call: TRBJ2-5; clone_size: .; v_call: TRBV12-3/TRBV12-4; d_call: TRBD2; cdr3_nt: TGTGCCAGCAGTCTGGTGATAGCGGGGGGTCGGCAAGAGACCCAGTACTTC; cdr3_aa: CASSLVIAGGRQETQYF
j_call: TRBJ2-1; clone_size: few; v_call: TRBV6-5; d_call: TRBD2; cdr3_nt: TGTGCCAGCAGTTACGTGGCTAGCGGGGGGTCTCCCTACAATGAGCAGTTCTTC; cdr3_aa: CASSYVASGGSPYNEQFF
j_call: TRBJ2-1; clone_size: .; v_call: TRBV20-1; d_call: TRBD1; cdr3_nt: TGCAGTGCTAGCCGACAGGGGTACAATGAGCAGTTCTTC; cdr3_aa: CSASRQGYNEQFF
j_call: TRBJ1-5; clone_size: few; v_call: TRBV20-1; d_call: .; cdr3_nt: TGCAGTGCTAGAGATAGTACAGCAAATCAGCCCCAGCATTTT; cdr3_aa: CSARDSTANQPQHF
j_call: TRBJ1-5; clone_size: few; v_call: TRBV24-1; d_call: .; cdr3_nt: TGTGCCACCAGTGATTTGGGCGGGAAGCCCCAGCATTTT; cdr3_aa: CATSDLGGKPQHF
j_call: TRBJ2-5; clone_size: many; v_call: TRBV7-6; d_call: .; cdr3_nt: TGTGCCAGCAGCTTAGTGCAGGGTCGGTTTGAGACCCAGTACTTC; cdr3_aa: CASSLVQGRFETQYF
j_call: TRBJ1-1; clone_size: .; v_call: TRBV6-4; d_call: .; cdr3_nt: TGTGCCAGCAGTGACTCAGCGAACACTGAAGCTTTCTTT; cdr3_aa: CASSDSANTEAFF